These 7 T cell receptor beta chains share one sample of origin, sequenced in a study of control samples from healthy donors and cancer patients. Data came from immunoSEQ multiplex PCR; TCRdb stores just in-frame clones and leaves some out. In all, the sample yields some 190,000 clones. Sequencing was done on a sample of blood. These receptors were taken from a woman in her 30s in good health.

V gene TRBV11-3 combines with J gene TRBJ1-1; D call uncertain. CDR1 and CDR2 from the germline V gene are SGHNT and YENEEA. Deletions cut 8 bases from V and 1 base from J, with 11 bases between. The CDR3 totals 13 residues. CDR3 loop: CASASPWNTEAFF. DNA of the CDR3: TGTGCCAGCGCCTCCCCCTGGAACACTGAAGCTTTCTTT.

This chain links TRBV6-2 or TRBV6-3 with TRBJ1-2; D is possibly TRBD1 (5 bases). The V and J ends lost 5 bases and 4 bases respectively, with 17 bases between them. Germline assignment: CDR1 MNHEY and CDR2 SVGEGT. The CDR3 runs to 15 residues. Here the CDR3 reads CASSLRDRRSYGYTF. CDR3 in DNA: TGTGCCAGCAGTCTCCGGGACCGACGATCCTATGGCTACACCTTC.

The chain recombines TRBV4-1 with TRBJ1-4; D call uncertain. There are 13 residues in the CDR3. Per germline, CDR1 MGHRA and CDR2 YSYEKL. Trimming removed 1 base at V and 7 bases at J, with 7 bases between. CDR3 loop: CASSQVLLEKLFF. The DNA for the CDR3 is TGCGCCAGCAGCCAAGTTCTCCTTGAAAAACTGTTTTTT.

The V and J genes are TRBV27 and TRBJ1-5; D perhaps matches TRBD1 (5 bases). Germline V gives CDR1 MNHEY, CDR2 SMNVEV (reference sequence). The CDR3 is 15 amino acids. The V and J ends lost 8 bases and 3 bases respectively, with 17 bases between them. CDR3 bases: TGTGCCAGCGCTGATACCGGGGGTCTCAATCAGCCCCAGCATTTT. Translation: CASADTGGLNQPQHF.

The chain uses TRBV12-3 or TRBV12-4 and TRBJ1-2; D not resolved. This CDR3 is 13 amino acids long. Deletions cut 5 bases from V and 8 bases from J, with 15 bases between. Here the CDR3 reads CASSRPGDYGYTF. The DNA for the CDR3 is TGTGCCAGCAGTCGCCCCGGGGATTACGGCTACACCTTC.

The CDR3 region has the DNA TGTGCCTGCAGACAGGGCCGTACTGAAGCTTTCTTT. It codes for CACRQGRTEAFF. The chain couples TRBV30 to TRBJ1-1; 7 bases line up with TRBD1. V shed 6 bases and J 5 bases; nucleotides not matched to a gene: 6. Germline V gene lookup returns CDR1 GTSNPN and CDR2 SVGIG (reference sequence). The CDR3 has 12 residues.

Remarks on this clone: Relative to the germline gene, one junction end is altered; a read error may explain this. This sequence joins TRBV7-7 and TRBJ2-7, with a weak D call TRBD1 (6 bases). CDR1 and CDR2 (germline): SSHAT, FNYEAQ (reference sequence). The CDR3 covers 13 residues. The CDR3 DNA follows: TGTGCTAGCAGCCGCAACCAGGGGTACGAGCAGTACTTC. Its protein product is CASSRNQGYEQYF. Filled out from reference TRBV7-7 and TRBJ2-7, the complete variable domain reads GAGVSQSPRYKVTKRGQDVTLRCDPISSHATLYWYQQALGQGPEFLTYFNYEAQPDKSGLPSDRFSAERPEGSISTLTIQRTEQRDSAMYRCASSRNQGYEQYFGPGTRLTVT.